Below are 18 T cell receptor beta chains sequenced from a single sample in a study of long-term antiretroviral therapy in people with HIV. The run of the v3.0 immunoSEQ assay was at survey level. Clones were sequenced by immunoSEQ multiplex PCR, and TCRdb holds only the in-frame ones, with some missing. The data contain over 15,000 clones, around 77% of them seen just once; the ten biggest clones take up roughly 15%. The starting material was unsorted PBMCs, obtained roughly 2.1 years before starting antiretroviral therapy. The source of these receptors is a young man with HIV.

The gene calls are TRBV6-4 and TRBJ1-2, with TRBD1 identical over 7 bases. The trim removed 0 bases at V and 8 bases at J, leaving 3 bases unmatched. In germline, CDR1 is MRHNA, CDR2 SNTAGT. This CDR3 is built from 13 residues. The CDR3 nucleotides are TGTGCCAGCAGTGACTCGAGGGGGCAAGGCTACACCTTC. Translation gives CASSDSRGQGYTF.

This clone was seen once. The chain carries TRBV7-9 and TRBJ2-1; 9 positions agree with TRBD2. The CDR3 loop spans 15 amino acids. Germline-derived CDR1 and CDR2 are SEHNR and FQNEAQ (reference sequence). V gave up 8 bases and J gave up 7 bases; unmatched junction bases: 12. This CDR3 reads CASSSSGGFWNEQFF. The CDR3 coding sequence is TGTGCCAGCTCCAGTAGCGGGGGTTTCTGGAATGAGCAGTTCTTC.

The chain carries TRBV27 and TRBJ1-6; 7 positions agree with TRBD1. With V trimmed by 2 bases and J by 7 bases, 5 bases remained unmatched. In germline, CDR1 is MNHEY, CDR2 SMNVEV (reference sequence). The CDR3 is made up of 15 amino acids. CDR3 coding DNA: TGTGCCAGCAGTTTACTCCGGGACAGAAATTCACCCCTCCACTTT. This translates into CASSLLRDRNSPLHF.

The chain links TRBV28 to TRBJ2-7; D not resolved. Germline CDR1 MDHEN, CDR2 SYDVKM. The CDR3 runs to 12 residues. Trimming removed 5 bases from V and 5 bases from J, with 10 bases in between. CDR3 sequence: CASSPPENEQYF. In DNA form, the CDR3 reads TGTGCCAGCAGTCCCCCCGAGAACGAGCAGTACTTC.

This clone occurred once. The genes are TRBV4-2 and TRBJ2-1; perhaps TRBD2 as D (5 bases). V was clipped by 6 bases and J by 5 bases, with 11 bases between them. The CDR3 sequence is 13 residues long. Germline V gene sequence: CDR1 LGHNA, CDR2 YNFKEQ. CDR3 nucleotides: TGTGCCAGCAGAGAAGCGGCAAACAATGAGCAGTTCTTC. Encoded protein: CASREAANNEQFF.

The V and J genes are TRBV27 and TRBJ2-3; D is perhaps TRBD1 or TRBD2 (5 bases each). Germline V lookup: CDR1 MNHEY, CDR2 SMNVEV (reference sequence). V lost 6 bases to trimming and J lost 2 bases, with 18 bases between them. The CDR3 runs 16 residues. CDR3 amino acids: CASRRYRDPFTDTQYF. The DNA for the CDR3 is TGTGCCAGCAGGCGATACCGGGACCCATTCACAGATACGCAGTATTTT.

This clone was observed a few times. The chain carries TRBV20-1 and TRBJ1-5; D gene unclear. This CDR3 is 11 amino acids long. Per the germline V gene, CDR1 is DFQATT and CDR2 is SNEGSKA (reference sequence). The V gene lost 1 base and the J gene lost 3 bases, with 1 base spanning the gap. The DNA for the CDR3 is TGCAGTGCTAGAGCCAATCAGCCCCAGCATTTT. This gives the protein CSARANQPQHF.

This rearrangement joins TRBV4-1 to TRBJ2-5; D might be TRBD1 (6 bases). The germline V gene encodes CDR1 MGHRA and CDR2 YSYEKL. Trimming stripped 3 bases from V and 2 bases from J, with 19 bases between. The CDR3 consists of 17 residues. The CDR3 bases are TGCGCCAGCAGCCAGGCCCCCGGGACATTGACTCAAGAGACCCAGTACTTC. Translated: CASSQAPGTLTQETQYF.

This chain joins TRBV5-8 and TRBJ1-1, with D possibly matching TRBD1 (6 bases). Deletions cut 5 bases from V and 1 base from J, with 12 bases between. This CDR3 comprises 14 residues. Germline loops: CDR1 SGHTS, CDR2 YDEGEE. CDR3 protein: CASSYRDKNTEAFF. CDR3 nucleotide sequence: TGTGCCAGCAGTTACCGGGACAAGAACACTGAAGCTTTCTTT.

V gene TRBV19 combines with J gene TRBJ2-3; D is uncertain. CDR3 length: 16 residues. The germline V gene has CDR1 LNHDA and CDR2 SQIVND (reference sequence). V shed 6 bases and J shed 5 bases, with 21 bases lying between them. CDR3 sequence reads: CASRDPTMTGLDTQYF. CDR3 nucleotides: TGTGCCAGTAGGGACCCGACAATGACGGGCCTAGATACGCAGTATTTT. The full variable domain, rest sourced from reference TRBV19 and TRBJ2-3, is DGGITQSPKYLFRKEGQNVTLSCEQNLNHDAMYWYRQDPGQGLRLIYYSQIVNDFQKGDIAEGYSVSREKKESFPLTVTSAQKNPTAFYLCASRDPTMTGLDTQYFGPGTRLTVL.

J is TRBJ2-3 and V is TRBV27, with 12 bases identical to TRBD1. The germline gives CDR1 MNHEY, CDR2 SMNVEV (reference sequence). The V and J ends lost 5 bases and 0 bases, in that order; junction bases with no gene match: 6. This CDR3 contains 17 residues. The CDR3 is CASSVGTGGLSTDTQYF. In DNA form, the CDR3 reads TGTGCCAGCAGTGTCGGGACAGGGGGCCTTAGCACAGATACGCAGTATTTT.

The table lists this clone with a few counts. The chain joins TRBV15 to TRBJ2-7; TRBD1 is a possible D gene (6 bases). CDR3 length: 17 amino acids. V was trimmed by 0 bases and J by 2 bases, leaving 17 bases between them. Germline V gene data show CDR1 as LNHNV and CDR2 as YYDKDF (reference sequence). The chain's CDR3 is CATSRDSGTGFTYEQYF. Here the CDR3 DNA reads TGTGCCACCAGCAGAGATTCGGGAACAGGGTTTACCTACGAGCAGTACTTC.

The chain uses TRBV29-1 and TRBJ2-1; D gene ambiguous. Per germline, CDR1 SQVTM and CDR2 ANQGSEA. Trimming shortened V by 5 bases and J by 3 bases, and 11 bases separated the two germline ends. The CDR3 spans 13 residues. CDR3: CSVLARNYNEQFF. The CDR3 nucleotides read TGCAGCGTTCTGGCCAGAAACTACAATGAGCAGTTCTTC.

The V and J genes are TRBV19 and TRBJ2-6; D is uncertain. Germline V gene sequence: CDR1 LNHDA, CDR2 SQIVND (reference sequence). This CDR3 spans 15 amino acids. Between the trimmed V and J ends, which lost 4 bases and 1 base, there was a span of 8 bases. Written as DNA, the CDR3 is TGTGCCAGTAGTACATCAGCTTCTGGGGCCAACGTCCTGACTTTC. The encoded protein is CASSTSASGANVLTF.

The J gene is TRBJ2-7, the V gene TRBV11-2; 12 positions agree with TRBD2. CDR1 SGHAT and CDR2 FQNNGV come from the germline V gene. The CDR3 consists of 14 residues. The J segment lost 5 bases and the V segment lost 6 bases, leaving 5 bases of the junction unmatched. The CDR3 bases are TGTGCCAGCAGTGCTAGCGGGAGGGCCCACGAGCAGTACTTC. Translating it yields CASSASGRAHEQYF.

CDR3 protein: CSVERETSSSYEQYF. The CDR3, as DNA: TGCAGCGTTGAAAGGGAGACGTCTAGCTCCTACGAGCAGTACTTC. The chain carries TRBV29-1 and TRBJ2-7; a weak D match, TRBD2 (5 bases). This CDR3 is built from 15 residues. V gave up 2 bases and J gave up 0 bases, with 14 bases separating them. Per the germline V gene, CDR1 is SQVTM and CDR2 is ANQGSEA.

V gene TRBV18 combines with J gene TRBJ1-5, with D maybe TRBD1 (5 bases). CDR1 and CDR2 (germline): KGHSH, LQKENI. The CDR3 covers 13 residues. Deletions cut 6 bases from V and 7 bases from J, with 13 bases between. The CDR3 DNA follows: TGTGCCAGCTCTCCCAGGGAGGGCCAGCCCCAGCATTTT. Translating gives CASSPREGQPQHF.

Points on this clone: The junction departs from the called germline gene at one end, perhaps through a read error. V and J are TRBV30 and TRBJ2-5; 15 positions agree with TRBD2. CDR1 and CDR2 from the germline V gene are GTSNPN and SVGIG (reference sequence). The CDR3 is made up of 14 amino acids. Here the CDR3 DNA reads TGTGCTTGGACTAGCGGGAGGGCCGGGGAGACCCAGTACTTC. Its translation: CAWTSGRAGETQYF.